This T cell receptor beta chain stems from a study of metastatic and nonmetastatic thyroid tumors. Study in general: Repertoires of blood and of tissue (tumor or nodule) from malignant and benign thyroid patients were compared.

Study results and caveats: Malignant thyroid tumors reportedly exceeded benign nodules significantly in TCR beta diversity, with the difference appearing in blood and tumor.

Points on this clone: What it recognizes is unknown. The junction and the germline gene differ at one end; a read error may be behind it.

Authors' analysis steps: Between-group CDR3 differences, defined by clinicopathological status, yielded a distant-metastasis classifier for papillary thyroid cancer. TCRdb reassembled clones from the PCR reads with MiXCR. These V and J calls derive from TCRdb rather than the authors' analysis. Among roughly 7,000 clones, over 2.5% were seen once, and the ten largest hold 16%. In germline, CDR1 is SGHAT, CDR2 FQNNGV. CDR3 size: 15 residues. Each patient came to thyroid surgery without any prior treatment (of any kind). This TCR was recovered from a female donor with papillary thyroid cancer or a benign thyroid nodule (not recorded which). Some clones in this sample may be carry-over from other donors' samples. This chain joins TRBV11-2 and TRBJ2-1; D is perhaps TRBD2 (5 bases). Source material: tumor tissue. CDR3 protein: CASSRASGSYDEQLF. CDR3 DNA: TGTGCCAGCAGCCGGGCGAGCGGCTCCTACGATGAGCAGCTCTTC.